Following are 8 T cell receptor beta chains from one sample sequenced in a study of cytomegalovirus exposure and HLA in healthy donors. Amplification used 60 Vbeta primers and 13 Jbeta primers. Measured with immunoSEQ multiplex PCR; TCRdb has only the in-frame clones, and not every one. The table has around 35,000 clones, 74% seen once. The material sequenced was PBMCs. The receptors come from a man aged 25-45 years in good health and CMV-seronegative.

The rearrangement links TRBV2 to TRBJ2-5; the D gene is possibly TRBD1 (5 bases). Germline loops: CDR1 SNHLY, CDR2 FYNNEI. The CDR3 length is 13 residues. V lost 8 bases and J lost 1, with 11 bases in between. CDR3 DNA: TGTGCCAGCTTGAGACAGCTCCAAGAGACCCAGTACTTC. It yields the protein CASLRQLQETQYF.

The V gene is TRBV6-5, the J gene TRBJ2-1, with TRBD1 matching over 7 bases. Germline V lookup: CDR1 MNHEY, CDR2 SVGAGI. This CDR3 comprises 16 residues. The junction had 8 bases not matched to a gene; V was cut back by 0 bases and J by 6 bases. The CDR3 reads CASSYSSYAGGNEQFF. In nucleotides, the CDR3 is TGTGCCAGCAGTTACTCGTCCTATGCAGGGGGCAATGAGCAGTTCTTC.

V gene TRBV19 combines with J gene TRBJ1-2; 8 nucleotides align to TRBD1. CDR1 and CDR2 (germline): LNHDA, SQIVND (reference sequence). The trim removed 4 bases at V and 0 bases at J, leaving 10 bases unmatched. The CDR3 is 17 amino acids. The CDR3 protein is CASSKKPGTGANYGYTF. CDR3 DNA sequence: TGTGCCAGTAGTAAAAAACCAGGGACAGGAGCTAACTATGGCTACACCTTC.

The CDR3 nucleotides read TGCGCCAGCAGCTCCACAGGGGGTCAAGAGACCCAGTACTTC. It is translated as CASSSTGGQETQYF. The chain joins TRBV5-1 to TRBJ2-5; the match to TRBD1 covers 8 bases. V lost 3 bases, J lost 2 bases, and 3 bases stayed unmatched. Germline CDR1 SGHRS, CDR2 YFSETQ. The CDR3 has 14 amino acids.

This chain links TRBV5-1 with TRBJ1-2; 9 bases map to TRBD1. Germline loops: CDR1 SGHRS, CDR2 YFSETQ. The CDR3 is made up of 14 amino acids. The trim removed 5 bases at V and 8 bases at J, leaving 10 bases unmatched. The CDR3 region is CASRWTGQGDGYTF. The CDR3 DNA reads TGCGCCAGCAGATGGACGGGACAGGGAGACGGCTACACCTTC.

This clone was seen more than once but under ten times. The rearrangement joins TRBV9 to TRBJ2-3, with unresolved D. CDR3 length: 15 amino acids. V lost 3 bases, J lost 0 bases, and 11 bases lay in between. Looked up from germline, CDR1 is SGDLS and CDR2 is YYNGEE. For the CDR3, the DNA is TGTGCCAGCAGCGACCCGCGTCTTAGCACAGATACGCAGTATTTT. Translation gives CASSDPRLSTDTQYF.

The rearrangement links TRBV13 to TRBJ2-1; weak D call: TRBD1 (6 bases). The V gene lost 5 bases and the J gene lost 9 bases, with 14 bases spanning the gap. The CDR3 is 13 residues long. In germline, CDR1 is PRHDT, CDR2 FYEKMQ (reference sequence). The chain's CDR3 is CASSDWTASEQFF. The CDR3, as DNA: TGTGCCAGCAGCGATTGGACAGCCAGTGAGCAGTTCTTC.

V and J are TRBV19 and TRBJ1-5; perhaps TRBD1 as D (6 bases). The germline V gene encodes CDR1 LNHDA and CDR2 SQIVND (reference sequence). This CDR3 spans 14 amino acids. The V end lost 8 bases, the J end lost 2 bases, and 13 bases lay between the germline ends. The CDR3 DNA reads as TGTGCCAGTCGAAACAGGGTTGGCAATCAGCCCCAGCATTTT. Amino acid sequence: CASRNRVGNQPQHF.